These T cell receptor gamma chains were read from a single sample in a study of intestinal T cells in coeliac disease. TCRdb reprocessed the multiplex PCR reads using CATT. The table records just under 900 gamma-chain clones, more than 45% of them present only once. The specimen sequenced was a duodenal biopsy. The origin of the receptors is a human donor with celiac disease. Each CDR3 is given with its conserved first and last residue. Clone sizes are given selectively: once, few, many, or a class where the clone is expanded.

clone size	V gene	J gene	CDR3 DNA	CDR3 protein
NA	TRGV10	TRGJP1	TGTGCCTGCCCGCATACCACTGGTTGGTTCAAGATATTT	CACPHTTGWFKIF
NA	TRGV5	TRGJ1/TRGJ2	TGTGCCACCTGGGACAGGCCCGGTATAAAGAAACTCTTT	CATWDRPGIKKLF
NA	TRGV4	TRGJ1/TRGJ2	TGTGCACCACCGAGTTATTATAAGAAACTCTTT	CAPPSYYKKLF
NA	TRGV3	TRGJ1/TRGJ2	TGTGCCACCTGGGACGGAAGAATTTATTATAAGAAACTCTTT	CATWDGRIYYKKLF
NA	TRGV3	TRGJ1/TRGJ2	TGTGCCACTGGACAGTCGAAGAAACTCTTT	CATGQSKKLF
large	TRGV10	TRGJ1/TRGJ2	TGTGCTGCGTGGGATCTCCCATATTATAAGAAACTCTTT	CAAWDLPYYKKLF
NA	TRGV10	TRGJ1/TRGJ2	TGTGCTGCGTGGGATACGGGGAAGAAACTCTTT	CAAWDTGKKLF
NA	TRGV2	TRGJ1/TRGJ2	TGTGCCACCTTGGGACGGGCAACGGAATCGAATTATTATAAGAAACTCTTT	CATLGRATESNYYKKLF
once	TRGV4	TRGJ1/TRGJ2	TGTGCCACCTGGGATAGAGGACAGGTGAATTATTATAAGAAACTCTTT	CATWDRGQVNYYKKLF
NA	TRGV2	TRGJ1/TRGJ2	TGTGCCACCTGGGACGGGCGGGGGTATTATAAGAAACTCTTT	CATWDGRGYYKKLF
NA	TRGV2	TRGJP2	TGTGCCACCTGGGGACGGGGGAGGGAGTTAGTGAATTGGATCAAGACGTTT	CATWGRGRELVNWIKTF
NA	TRGV9	TRGJ1/TRGJ2	TGTGCCTTTGTTTCGGGTTTTATTTATAAAAAACTCTTT	CAFVSGFIYKKLF